The entry below describes one TCR beta chain. The data originate from a study of cytomegalovirus exposure and HLA in healthy donors. The PCR was carried out with 60 Vbeta primers and 13 Jbeta primers. Original handling: Later, an analysis found tens of millions of unique TCR beta chains, and approximately 10 million of these were shared. Clones were sequenced by immunoSEQ multiplex PCR, and TCRdb holds only the in-frame ones, with some missing. V, J and clone size were drawn from that table, and D and trimming were deduced from the DNA. The sample has about 92,000 clones, 55% to 75% seen once; the top ten hold roughly 15%. The receptor's source is a woman aged 18 to 35 in good health and CMV-seropositive. Sequenced input: PBMCs.

This chain's CDR3 is CASSSNSNQPQHF. CDR3 in DNA: TGCGCCAGCAGCAGCAATAGCAATCAGCCCCAGCATTTT. The chain uses TRBV5-1 and TRBJ1-5; D gene uncertain. Germline V gives CDR1 SGHRS, CDR2 YFSETQ. The CDR3 is 13 residues long. Trimming shortened V by 4 bases and J by 0 bases, and 5 bases separated the two germline ends.